A single sample is the source of the 5 T cell receptor beta chains below, sequenced in a study of cytomegalovirus exposure and HLA in healthy donors. In the PCR, 60 Vbeta and 13 Jbeta primers were used. Data came from immunoSEQ multiplex PCR; TCRdb stores just in-frame clones and leaves some out. Of 150,000 or so clones in the sample, about 70% were seen once. Material: PBMCs. These receptor sequences come from a woman aged 60-70 years in good health and CMV-seropositive.

The chain couples TRBV29-1 to TRBJ2-1; TRBD1 aligns across 8 bases. Trimming at V came to 2 bases and at J to 3 bases, leaving 0 bases not matched to a gene. Germline assignment: CDR1 SQVTM and CDR2 ANQGSEA. The CDR3 totals 13 residues. CDR3 residues: CSVETGGYNEQFF. As DNA, the CDR3 is TGCAGCGTTGAAACAGGGGGCTACAATGAGCAGTTCTTC.

This sequence joins TRBV7-2 and TRBJ2-5; TRBD2 matches at 9 bases. Germline V lookup: CDR1 SGHTA, CDR2 FQGNSA. The CDR3 extends over 13 amino acids. V was pared by 3 bases and J by 4 bases, with 0 bases of the junction left unmatched. In DNA form, the CDR3 reads TGTGCCAGCAGCTTGACTAGCGGAGAGACCCAGTACTTC. Translating it yields CASSLTSGETQYF.

V and J are TRBV9 and TRBJ1-4, with D uncertain. V was clipped by 4 bases and J by 7 bases, with 14 bases between them. Germline lookup yields CDR1 SGDLS and CDR2 YYNGEE. The CDR3 runs 14 residues. In DNA form, the CDR3 reads TGTGCCAGCAGCCCCACAATGGCGGGTGAAAAACTGTTTTTT. This translates into CASSPTMAGEKLFF.

This rearrangement joins TRBV29-1 to TRBJ1-1, with 10 bases matching TRBD1. Trimming took 5 bases from V and 1 from J; bases not matched to a gene: 7. Germline V gene data show CDR1 as SQVTM and CDR2 as ANQGSEA. This CDR3 region has 15 residues. Here the CDR3 reads CSVLTGGMTNTEAFF. The DNA for the CDR3 is TGCAGCGTTTTGACAGGGGGCATGACGAACACTGAAGCTTTCTTT.

The V gene is TRBV5-4, the J gene TRBJ2-1; D gene unclear. The V end lost 0 bases, the J end lost 3 bases, and 10 bases lay between the germline ends. The CDR3 runs 15 residues. CDR1 is SGHNT, CDR2 YYREEE, per germline (reference sequence). The DNA for the CDR3 is TGTGCCAGCAGCTTGGCGTTAGGAGTCTACAATGAGCAGTTCTTC. It specifies CASSLALGVYNEQFF.